This T cell receptor (beta chain) was identified in a study of CD8 T cells in ankylosing spondylitis. Notes on the study in general: Ankylosing spondylitis blood seemed to carry a telltale TCR beta motif made of roughly 8 highly homologous variants. Some motif variants were previously reported in reactive arthritis synovial fluid and blood. Significantly higher representation of disease-linked clones was reported for matched ankylosing spondylitis synovial fluid.

This clonotype has only a few counts. Its target is not known. In making TCR beta libraries, quantitative 5'-RACE with molecular barcodes was used. From the 5' RACE reads, TCRdb called clonotypes with MiXCR, one entry per CDR3 protein. In the table there are roughly 440,000 distinct CDR3 sequences, about a sixth of which are singletons. The CDR3 is made up of 15 amino acids. Germline V gene data show CDR1 as MNHNS and CDR2 as SASEGT. V lost 5 bases, J lost 2 bases, and 12 bases lay in between. This sequence originates from a male donor with ankylosing spondylitis. Sequenced input: blood, either unsorted or a sorted T cell fraction (not recorded which). The chain recombines TRBV6-1 with TRBJ2-2; D remains unclear. The CDR3 nucleotides are TGTGCCAGCAGTCCTACGGTGCTTAACACCGGGGAGCTGTTTTTT. This codes for CASSPTVLNTGELFF.